This T cell receptor beta chain was sequenced in a study of blood T cell repertoires in COVID-19. For the study at large: Sites in the United States, Italy and Spain provided acute and convalescent COVID-19 samples. Sample material is recorded as cDNA or gDNA derived from T cells, B-cell-depleted T cells, or PBMCs.

How the authors handled the data: Reference gene primer amplification gave estimated nucleated cell counts. Profiled with immunoSEQ multiplex PCR; TCRdb holds only in-frame clones, not every one. V and J calls and clone size are given by that table; D and trimming were obtained from the DNA. The sample gives 150,000 or so clones, 85% to 90% of which show up once; about 7.3% is in the top ten. Looked up from germline, CDR1 is SEHNR and CDR2 is FQNEAQ (reference sequence). There are 16 residues in the CDR3. With 2 bases removed from V and 4 bases from J, the gap between germline ends came to 17 bases. The source is a man aged 45 to 65 with active or convalescent COVID-19. This chain uses TRBV7-9 with TRBJ2-5; D ambiguous. The sample was peripheral blood. The CDR3 sequence: CASSLTPVRSGETQYF. The CDR3 DNA sequence: TGTGCCAGCAGCTTAACCCCAGTCAGGTCTGGAGAGACCCAGTACTTC.